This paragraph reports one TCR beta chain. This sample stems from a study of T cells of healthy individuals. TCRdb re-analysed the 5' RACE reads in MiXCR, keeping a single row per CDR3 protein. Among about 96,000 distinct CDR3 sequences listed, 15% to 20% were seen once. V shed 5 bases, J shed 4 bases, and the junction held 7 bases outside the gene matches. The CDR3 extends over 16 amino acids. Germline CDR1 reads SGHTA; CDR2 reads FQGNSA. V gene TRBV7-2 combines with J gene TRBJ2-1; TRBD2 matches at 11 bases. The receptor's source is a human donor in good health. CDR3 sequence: CASSHSGRAVYNEQFF. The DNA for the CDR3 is TGTGCCAGCAGCCATAGCGGGAGGGCCGTGTACAATGAGCAGTTCTTC.